The 27 T cell receptor beta chains listed next were all sequenced from one sample in a study of T cell responses to AZD1222 COVID-19 vaccine. Using immunoSEQ multiplex PCR, the repertoire was profiled, and TCRdb retains in-frame clones only, with some absent. Among around 66,000 clones listed, 70% to 90% were seen once. The sequencing used peripheral blood, collected 28 days after the second dose of the MenACWY control vaccine. These receptors all stem from an adult who received the MenACWY meningococcal vaccine as a control.

This chain uses TRBV3-1 (or the pseudogene TRBV3-2) with TRBJ1-1; TRBD1 matches 9 bases. The germline V gene has CDR1 LGHDT and CDR2 YNNKEL (reference sequence). The CDR3 length is 15 residues. V shed 4 bases and J 6 bases; nucleotides not matched to a gene: 9. CDR3 in amino acids: CASSPHRGRAPEAFF. CDR3 nucleotide sequence: TGTGCCAGCAGCCCTCACAGGGGGCGAGCCCCTGAAGCTTTCTTT.

The chain joins TRBV9 to TRBJ2-1, with TRBD2 as a possible D gene (6 bases). The germline gives CDR1 SGDLS, CDR2 YYNGEE. This CDR3 spans 15 amino acids. The V and J ends lost 1 base and 3 bases respectively, with 11 bases between them. The CDR3 protein is CASSVNTGDYNEQFF. The DNA for the CDR3 is TGTGCCAGCAGCGTAAACACGGGGGACTACAATGAGCAGTTCTTC.

The chain joins TRBV5-1 to TRBJ1-5, with 7 bases identical to TRBD1. Germline CDR1 SGHRS, CDR2 YFSETQ. There are 15 residues in the CDR3. J gave up 3 bases and V 7 bases, and 10 bases lay outside the gene matches. DNA for the CDR3: TGCGCCAGCTCCCCCAGGGGGGGGATCAATCAGCCCCAGCATTTT. Translation gives CASSPRGGINQPQHF.

This chain uses TRBV14 with TRBJ1-1; D gene unclear. CDR1 and CDR2 from the germline V gene are SGHDN and FVKESK. There are 13 residues in the CDR3. The V and J ends lost 0 bases and 3 bases respectively, with 5 bases between them. The CDR3 is CASSQDRYTEAFF. The CDR3 DNA reads as TGTGCCAGCAGCCAAGATAGGTACACTGAAGCTTTCTTT.

The chain has TRBV5-8 and TRBJ1-4; 8 bases line up with TRBD1. The CDR3 is 17 residues long. J was trimmed by 6 bases and V by 4 bases; bases with no gene match: 14. Per the germline V gene, CDR1 is SGHTS and CDR2 is YDEGEE. As DNA, the CDR3 is TGTGCCAGCAGCAGAGGACAGGGAACTGGTAGGGATGAAAAACTGTTTTTT. This translates into CASSRGQGTGRDEKLFF.

This chain links TRBV19 with TRBJ1-2; 9 nucleotides line up with TRBD1. Trimming removed 7 bases from V and 8 bases from J; junction bases left unmatched: 17. This CDR3 is 16 amino acids long. Per germline, CDR1 LNHDA and CDR2 SQIVND (reference sequence). The CDR3 DNA sequence: TGTGCCAGTACCCCGCCCGGGACAGGGTATGCCTGGGGCTACACCTTC. Its protein is CASTPPGTGYAWGYTF. The full variable domain, completed using reference TRBV19 and TRBJ1-2, is DGGITQSPKYLFRKEGQNVTLSCEQNLNHDAMYWYRQDPGQGLRLIYYSQIVNDFQKGDIAEGYSVSREKKESFPLTVTSAQKNPTAFYLCASTPPGTGYAWGYTFGSGTRLTVV.

The chain recombines TRBV30 with TRBJ1-2, with a weak D call TRBD1 (6 bases). Germline V gene lookup returns CDR1 GTSNPN and CDR2 SVGIG (reference sequence). CDR3 size: 12 residues. V was cut by 5 bases and J by 8 bases, with 15 bases left in between. The DNA for the CDR3 is TGTGCCTGGGGCGGGGGGCCGGGAGGCTACACCTTC. Translating gives CAWGGGPGGYTF.

J is TRBJ1-5 and V is TRBV7-9, with a possible D match to TRBD1 (6 bases). The CDR3 covers 14 residues. CDR1 SEHNR and CDR2 FQNEAQ come from the germline V gene (reference sequence). V dropped 4 bases and J dropped 2 bases, with 9 bases sitting between them. CDR3 nucleotide sequence: TGTGCCAGCAGCTCAGGGGACGGCAATCAGCCCCAGCATTTT. This encodes CASSSGDGNQPQHF.

The V and J genes are TRBV19 and TRBJ1-5; the match to TRBD1 covers 10 bases. From germline, CDR1 is LNHDA and CDR2 SQIVND (reference sequence). The CDR3 spans 17 residues. V trimming: 5 bases; J trimming: 5 bases; junction bases outside the gene matches: 12. The CDR3 protein is CASSGSLDRGIYQPQHF. DNA for the CDR3: TGTGCCAGTAGTGGATCATTGGACAGGGGGATCTATCAGCCCCAGCATTTT.

The gene calls are TRBV9 and TRBJ2-3; D not resolved. Per the germline V gene, CDR1 is SGDLS and CDR2 is YYNGEE. CDR3 length: 13 residues. V shed 2 bases and J shed 3 bases, with 7 bases lying between them. Here the CDR3 DNA reads TGTGCCAGCAGCGTTGCCTGGACAGATACGCAGTATTTT. Protein product: CASSVAWTDTQYF. Drawing the rest from reference TRBV9 and TRBJ2-3, the complete variable domain is DSGVTQTPKHLITATGQRVTLRCSPRSGDLSVYWYQQSLDQGLQFLIQYYNGEERAKGNILERFSAQQFPDLHSELNLSSLELGDSALYFCASSVAWTDTQYFGPGTRLTVL.

The rearrangement links TRBV9 to TRBJ2-5; 7 nucleotides line up with TRBD1. This CDR3 is 14 amino acids long. V lost 3 bases and J lost 9; bases outside the gene matches: 11. The germline CDR1 and CDR2 sequences are SGDLS and YYNGEE. CDR3 sequence (DNA): TGTGCCAGCAGCGCTTGGGACAGCGAGACGGCCCAGTACTTC. Translation: CASSAWDSETAQYF.

The chain has TRBV7-6 and TRBJ2-7, with 7 bases identical to TRBD2. The CDR3 extends over 13 amino acids. CDR1 and CDR2 from the germline V gene are SGHVS and FNYEAQ. Unmatched junction bases numbered 0, after V lost 3 bases and J lost 1 base. CDR3 DNA sequence: TGTGCCAGCAGCTTCGGGGGGTCCTACGAGCAGTACTTC. Residues: CASSFGGSYEQYF.

The chain is built from TRBV7-9 and TRBJ1-4; a possible D gene is TRBD1 (5 bases). The V and J ends lost 5 bases and 6 bases respectively, with 13 bases between them. The CDR3 loop spans 14 amino acids. The germline CDR1 and CDR2 sequences are SEHNR and FQNEAQ (reference sequence). This CDR3 is CASSRWGTDEKLFF. The CDR3, as DNA: TGTGCCAGCAGCCGGTGGGGGACGGATGAAAAACTGTTTTTT.

The rearrangement links TRBV5-4 to TRBJ2-1; no reliable D call. Between the trimmed V and J ends, which lost 0 bases and 7 bases, there was a span of 8 bases. The CDR3 runs 13 residues. CDR1 SGHNT and CDR2 YYREEE come from the germline V gene (reference sequence). CDR3: CASSLALANEQFF. CDR3 bases: TGTGCCAGCAGCTTGGCTCTTGCGAATGAGCAGTTCTTC.

The chain couples TRBV30 to TRBJ2-7; D possibly uses TRBD1 or TRBD2 (6 bases each). The CDR3 totals 13 residues. The germline V gene encodes CDR1 GTSNPN and CDR2 SVGIG (reference sequence). The V gene lost 3 bases and the J gene lost 5 bases, with 14 bases spanning the gap. CDR3 residues: CAWRGGRAHEQYF. The CDR3 region has the DNA TGTGCCTGGAGGGGGGGCAGGGCCCACGAGCAGTACTTC.

The V gene is TRBV29-1, the J gene TRBJ2-4; D is unclear. The V gene's germline CDR1 is SQVTM and CDR2 ANQGSEA. This CDR3 comprises 14 residues. V shed 2 bases and J shed 0 bases, with 8 bases lying between them. This chain's CDR3 is CSVEPNLAKNIQYF. The CDR3 DNA sequence: TGCAGCGTTGAACCTAATCTAGCCAAAAACATTCAGTACTTC.

The rearrangement joins TRBV12-3 or TRBV12-4 to TRBJ1-5; weak D call: TRBD1 (5 bases). This CDR3 comprises 13 residues. V lost 7 bases, J lost 4 bases, and 11 bases lay in between. CDR3 DNA: TGTGCCAGCAAGGGACGGTATAATCAGCCCCAGCATTTT. Its translation: CASKGRYNQPQHF.

The chain carries TRBV7-8 and TRBJ2-7; 11 bases map to TRBD2. Per the germline V gene, CDR1 is SGHVS and CDR2 is FQNEAQ. This CDR3 is 15 amino acids long. The V segment lost 2 bases and the J segment 4 bases; nucleotides outside the gene matches: 4. CDR3 coding DNA: TGTGCCAGCAGCTTATCCCGGACTAGCGGGTACGAGCAGTACTTC. Translated: CASSLSRTSGYEQYF.

V and J are TRBV6-5 and TRBJ2-7; no clear D. Trimming stripped 6 bases from V and 8 bases from J, with 11 bases between. This CDR3 is 11 amino acids long. The germline V gene encodes CDR1 MNHEY and CDR2 SVGAGI. The CDR3 loop reads CASSLGRKQYF. The DNA of the CDR3 is TGTGCCAGCAGCCTCGGACGGAAGCAGTACTTC.

This chain joins TRBV12-3 or TRBV12-4 and TRBJ1-1; no clear D. The V end lost 5 bases, the J end lost 0 bases, and 7 bases lay between the germline ends. The CDR3 consists of 13 residues. The CDR3 reads CASSMTLNTEAFF. The CDR3 coding sequence is TGTGCCAGCAGTATGACACTGAACACTGAAGCTTTCTTT.

V is TRBV10-3 and J is TRBJ2-3; 7 nucleotides match TRBD2. The CDR3 has 17 amino acids. Germline-derived CDR1 and CDR2 are ENHRY and SYGVKD. V lost 3 bases to trimming and J lost 2 bases; unmatched junction nucleotides: 11. The DNA for the CDR3 is TGTGCCATCAGTGATAATCCGGGACTAAGGTTCACAGATACGCAGTATTTT. It specifies CAISDNPGLRFTDTQYF.

The chain recombines TRBV11-2 with TRBJ1-1, with D perhaps matching TRBD1 (6 bases). Germline V gives CDR1 SGHAT, CDR2 FQNNGV. This CDR3 is built from 14 residues. V was cut by 4 bases and J by 6 bases, with 15 bases left in between. The CDR3 spells CASSWNRVSAEAFF. In DNA, the CDR3 is TGTGCCAGCAGCTGGAACAGGGTTTCGGCTGAAGCTTTCTTT. The full variable domain, completed using reference TRBV11-2 and TRBJ1-1, is EAGVAQSPRYKIIEKRQSVAFWCNPISGHATLYWYQQILGQGPKLLIQFQNNGVVDDSQLPKDRFSAERLKGVDSTLKIQPAKLEDSAVYLCASSWNRVSAEAFFGQGTRLTVV.

The CDR3 here is CASAWSEDTIYF. The CDR3 coding sequence is TGTGCCAGCGCATGGTCAGAGGACACCATATATTTT. The gene calls are TRBV6-5 and TRBJ1-3; D uncertain. In germline, CDR1 is MNHEY, CDR2 SVGAGI. V was pared by 8 bases and J by 8 bases, with 13 bases between. This CDR3 region has 12 residues.

This sequence joins TRBV28 and TRBJ1-2; D is ambiguous. V lost 7 bases to trimming and J lost 6 bases, with 18 bases between them. This CDR3 region has 14 residues. Germline assignment: CDR1 MDHEN and CDR2 SYDVKM. CDR3 amino acids: CASNPPGLPNGYTF. CDR3 sequence (DNA): TGTGCCAGCAACCCCCCGGGCCTCCCAAATGGCTACACCTTC.

The rearrangement joins TRBV29-1 to TRBJ1-1; D remains ambiguous. There are 13 residues in the CDR3. Germline V gene sequence: CDR1 SQVTM, CDR2 ANQGSEA. Trimming removed 4 bases from V and 4 bases from J, with 13 bases in between. The DNA of the CDR3 is TGCAGCGTTGGGCCCGGGCAGGTCACTGAAGCTTTCTTT. This gives the protein CSVGPGQVTEAFF.

This clone was seen just once. The V and J genes are TRBV28 and TRBJ1-1; D remains unclear. Trimming cost V 6 bases and J 11 bases, with 13 bases left between them. Germline CDR1 and CDR2: MDHEN and SYDVKM. The CDR3 spans 11 residues. The CDR3 spells CASSLGPLAFF. CDR3 sequence (DNA): TGTGCCAGCAGCTTGGGTCCCTTGGCTTTCTTT.

The V and J genes are TRBV4-3 and TRBJ2-7; the D call may be TRBD1 or TRBD2 (6 bases each). CDR3 length: 16 amino acids. Germline V gives CDR1 LGHNA, CDR2 YSLEER. Trimming shortened V by 0 bases and J by 3 bases, and 15 bases separated the two germline ends. The CDR3 here is CASSQDMTGAVYEQYF. For the CDR3, the DNA is TGCGCCAGCAGCCAAGATATGACGGGGGCCGTCTACGAGCAGTACTTC.